This T cell receptor beta chain derives from a study of blood T cell repertoires in COVID-19. Followed over time, Seattle patients had been enrolled while infection was active. This CDR3 has 14 residues. Trimming removed 6 bases from V and 0 bases from J; junction bases left unmatched: 3. In germline, CDR1 is MNHEY, CDR2 SVGAGI. Source study methods: Nucleated cell counts were estimated from reference gene primer amplification. Using immunoSEQ multiplex PCR, the repertoire was profiled, and TCRdb retains in-frame clones only, with some absent. V, J and clone size are those of that table, while D and trimming were read from the DNA. Of some 270,000 clones in the sample, 86% were seen once.

Sequences were obtained from peripheral blood. The V gene is TRBV6-5, the J gene TRBJ2-3, with 7 bases matching TRBD2. The receptor was derived from a woman aged 80 or over with COVID-19, enrolled during active disease. The CDR3 is CASSLADSTDTQYF. The CDR3 nucleotides are TGTGCCAGCAGCCTAGCGGATAGCACAGATACGCAGTATTTT.